These T cell receptor beta chains were read from a single sample in a study of T cells in localized non-small cell lung cancer. The protocol was immunoSEQ multiplex PCR, while the TCRdb copy is restricted to in-frame clones and leaves out a portion. Of around 16,000 clones in the sample, 85% are singletons; the top ten hold roughly a quarter. Sequenced here: peripheral blood, sampled before any cancer treatment. Receptors were obtained from a male donor at least 60 years old with stage I lung adenocarcinoma. The CDR3 runs from the conserved cysteine through the conserved F or W. A D gene is named only where the DNA matches it firmly. Not every row has a clone size; where given, it reads once, few, many or a size class.

V gene,J gene,D gene,clone size,CDR3 DNA,CDR3 protein
TRBV11-1,TRBJ2-7,TRBD1,NA,TGTGCCAGCAGCTTATTAACAGGGGGGACCTACGAGCAGTACTTC,CASSLLTGGTYEQYF
TRBV7-9,TRBJ2-7,TRBD2,NA,TGTGCCAGCAGCTTAGGGGGGACTAGGTACGAGCAGTACTTC,CASSLGGTRYEQYF
TRBV5-4,TRBJ2-7,TRBD2,NA,TGTGCCAGCAGCTCATTTTCCGGGACTAGCGGGAGGGCTTACGAGCAGTACTTC,CASSSFSGTSGRAYEQYF
TRBV2,TRBJ1-1,TRBD1,NA,TGTGCCAGCGAGGGACAGCCGAACACTGAAGCTTTCTTT,CASEGQPNTEAFF
TRBV6-5,TRBJ1-1,TRBD1,NA,TGTGCCAGCAGTTGGGGACAGGGGATGAACACTGAAGCTTTCTTT,CASSWGQGMNTEAFF
TRBV2,TRBJ2-4,NA,NA,TGTGCCAGCAGCAGGCTCGCCAAAAACATTCAGTACTTC,CASSRLAKNIQYF
TRBV6-5,TRBJ1-2,NA,NA,TGTGCCAGCAGTTACAGTGGGGGGCGTGCGCGAGGCTACACCTTC,CASSYSGGRARGYTF
TRBV19,TRBJ2-2,NA,NA,TGTGCCAGTAGTATAGATAGAAGGAGGGGCAGGGAGCTGTTTTTT,CASSIDRRRGRELFF
TRBV29-1,TRBJ2-7,NA,NA,TGCAGCTCCCGGGATGCCTACGAGCAGTACTTC,CSSRDAYEQYF
TRBV5-4,TRBJ1-1,NA,once,TGTGCCAGCAGCTCCCCGAACACTGAAGCTTTCTTT,CASSSPNTEAFF
TRBV28,TRBJ2-7,NA,NA,TGTGCCAGCATGCCAGGGGCCTACGAGCAGTACTTC,CASMPGAYEQYF
TRBV5-1,TRBJ1-4,NA,NA,TGCGCCAGCAGCTTGGGGGACTATGAAAAACTGTTTTTT,CASSLGDYEKLFF
TRBV6-5,TRBJ1-2,TRBD1,NA,TGTGCCAGCAGTTCGATTCGGACAGGGGGCTCCTATGGCTACACCTTC,CASSSIRTGGSYGYTF
TRBV19,TRBJ1-5,TRBD1,NA,TGTGCCAGTACTCCCAGGGGGAGGGGTTTCGATCAGCCCCAGCATTTT,CASTPRGRGFDQPQHF
TRBV4-2,TRBJ2-7,NA,NA,TGTGCCAGCAGCCAAACCTCCTCCTACGAGCAGTACTTC,CASSQTSSYEQYF
TRBV30,TRBJ1-4,NA,NA,TGTGCCTGGAGTGTACGGGGTAGACTGTTTTTT,CAWSVRGRLFF
TRBV6-5,TRBJ1-6,NA,few,TGTGCCAGCAGTTACCCCGGTTCACCCCTCCACTTT,CASSYPGSPLHF